The entry that follows covers one T cell receptor beta chain sequence. Trimming shortened V by 6 bases and J by 0 bases, and 9 bases separated the two germline ends. CDR3 length equals 14 residues. Germline V lookup: CDR1 KGHSH, CDR2 LQKENI. These data belong to a study of CD8 T cells in Susac syndrome. RNA in amounts of about 0.5 to 1 ug was reverse transcribed with random hexamers. The amplification used immunoSEQ multiplex PCR on TCR beta CDR3; it spanned 54 Vbeta and 13 Jbeta. MiXCR, run by TCRdb on the immunoSEQ multiplex PCR reads, gives a single entry per CDR3 protein. The sample holds about 200,000 distinct CDR3 sequences, 85% to 95% seen once. Sequencing of TCR beta drew on CD8+ and CD4+ T cells from blood. Healthy donors formed controls matched for age and sex. Through negative isolation, CD4+ and CD8+ T cells were obtained, while TEMRA cells were enriched using FACS.

Material for sequencing was CD4+ T cells from PBMCs. J is TRBJ1-5 and V is TRBV18; D may be TRBD1 (5 bases). The receptor was isolated from a human donor in good health. CDR3 nucleotides: TGTGCCAGCTCTGCAGGGAATAGCAATCAGCCCCAGCATTTT. Its protein product is CASSAGNSNQPQHF.